Below are 17 T cell receptor beta chains sequenced from a single sample in a study of shared clonotypes between healthy human individuals. Profiling relied on immunoSEQ multiplex PCR, and the TCRdb table lists in-frame clones only, not all of them. Of approximately 720,000 clones in the sample, approximately 75% were seen once. Sample: memory CD4+ T cells sorted from blood. Subset denoted: CD45RA-negative fraction. These receptors all stem from a young woman in good health.

The chain uses TRBV27 and TRBJ1-4; D might be TRBD1 (5 bases). Trimming left V 0 bases short and J 8 bases short, with 13 bases between. The germline V gene encodes CDR1 MNHEY and CDR2 SMNVEV (reference sequence). CDR3 size: 15 residues. Here the CDR3 DNA reads TGTGCCAGCAGTTTATCCCCCAGGGTTGGGGAAAAACTGTTTTTT. Translating gives CASSLSPRVGEKLFF.

The genes are TRBV5-4 and TRBJ2-1; 9 bases align to TRBD2. The V gene's germline CDR1 is SGHNT and CDR2 YYREEE (reference sequence). CDR3 length: 14 amino acids. The V and J ends lost 10 bases and 4 bases, in that order; junction bases with no gene match: 9. The CDR3 region is CAATAGGSYNEQFF. CDR3 coding DNA: TGTGCCGCAACTGCGGGGGGGTCTTACAATGAGCAGTTCTTC. Together with reference TRBV5-4 and TRBJ2-1, the CDR3 gives the full variable domain: ETGVTQSPTHLIKTRGQQVTLRCSSQSGHNTVSWYQQALGQGPQFIFQYYREEENGRGNFPPRFSGLQFPNYSSELNVNALELDDSALYLCAATAGGSYNEQFFGPGTRLTVL.

This clone appeared a single time. A read error may explain this, as a much larger clone is one base away. The chain joins TRBV11-2 to TRBJ2-5, with D hard to call. CDR1 SGHAT and CDR2 FQNNGV come from the germline V gene. There are 12 residues in the CDR3. V lost 3 bases to trimming and J lost 5 bases, with 7 bases between them. CDR3 residues: CASSLDEETQYF. The CDR3 DNA is TGTGCCAGCAGCTTGGATGAGGAGACCCAGTACTTC. Full variable domain (rest looked up from reference TRBV11-2 and TRBJ2-5): EAGVAQSPRYKIIEKRQSVAFWCNPISGHATLYWYQQILGQGPKLLIQFQNNGVVDDSQLPKDRFSAERLKGVDSTLKIQPAKLEDSAVYLCASSLDEETQYFGPGTRLLVL.

The chain has TRBV28 and TRBJ2-1; D is possibly TRBD2 (5 bases). The CDR3 is 15 amino acids. CDR1 is MDHEN, CDR2 SYDVKM, per germline. Trimming stripped 2 bases from V and 4 bases from J, with 12 bases between. The CDR3 nucleotides are TGTGCCAGCAGTTTACTGAGCGGACCTTACAATGAGCAGTTCTTC. It specifies CASSLLSGPYNEQFF.

Turning to this clone: Other DNA sequences in the same sample also yield this CDR3. V and J are TRBV5-4 and TRBJ2-1; TRBD2 is a possible D gene (6 bases). The V end was cut by 4 bases, the J end by 10 bases, with 9 bases between. The CDR3 is made up of 11 amino acids. Germline assignment: CDR1 SGHNT and CDR2 YYREEE (reference sequence). This chain's CDR3 is CASSTLAEQFF. The CDR3, as DNA: TGTGCCAGCAGCACCCTAGCGGAGCAGTTCTTC.

The chain joins TRBV5-4 to TRBJ2-7; 10 bases align to TRBD1. This CDR3 is 17 amino acids long. Germline V gene lookup returns CDR1 SGHNT and CDR2 YYREEE (reference sequence). J was trimmed by 0 bases and V by 1 base; bases with no gene match: 7. CDR3 residues: CASSLPPGQGISYEQYF. DNA of the CDR3: TGTGCCAGCAGCTTGCCCCCGGGACAGGGGATCTCCTACGAGCAGTACTTC.

As for this clone: Lacking the conserved final phenylalanine or tryptophan, this CDR3 likely reflects a read error. No DNA is shown, since the ends of the CDR3 on it are uncertain; the CDR3 is the one TCRdb lists. V gene TRBV6-1 combines with J gene TRBJ1-5. Germline CDR1 MNHNS, CDR2 SASEGT. With termini counted, the CDR3 has 16 amino acids. This CDR3 reads CASSVTGRTRSAPAFL.

The chain carries TRBV19 and TRBJ1-2; D gene uncertain. The length of the CDR3 is 13 residues. Trimming shortened V by 5 bases and J by 2 bases, and 9 bases separated the two germline ends. Germline CDR1 LNHDA, CDR2 SQIVND (reference sequence). The CDR3: CASSVGMNYGYTF. The DNA for the CDR3 is TGTGCCAGTAGTGTAGGAATGAACTATGGCTACACCTTC. The full variable domain, completed using reference TRBV19 and TRBJ1-2, is DGGITQSPKYLFRKEGQNVTLSCEQNLNHDAMYWYRQDPGQGLRLIYYSQIVNDFQKGDIAEGYSVSREKKESFPLTVTSAQKNPTAFYLCASSVGMNYGYTFGSGTRLTVV.

This rearrangement joins TRBV5-6 to TRBJ2-7, with D possibly being TRBD1 (5 bases). The germline V and J ends were trimmed by 5 bases and 6 bases, with 21 bases remaining between them. Germline values: CDR1 SGHDT, CDR2 YYEEEE. The CDR3 is 15 amino acids. The CDR3 DNA reads TGTGCCAGCAGGCCCCAGGGTCCCAAATCAGCCGAGCAGTACTTC. Translation: CASRPQGPKSAEQYF.

The chain carries TRBV29-1 and TRBJ1-1; D is uncertain. This CDR3 is built from 11 residues. V lost 6 bases, J lost 1 base, and 6 bases lay in between. CDR1 is SQVTM, CDR2 ANQGSEA, per germline. CDR3 sequence (DNA): TGCAGCGTCCCACAGAACACTGAAGCTTTCTTT. Its protein is CSVPQNTEAFF. The full variable domain, with the rest looked up from reference TRBV29-1 and TRBJ1-1, is SAVISQKPSRDICQRGTSLTIQCQVDSQVTMMFWYRQQPGQSLTLIATANQGSEATYESGFVIDKFPISRPNLTFSTLTVSNMSPEDSSIYLCSVPQNTEAFFGQGTRLTVV.

V usage is TRBV5-1 and J usage is TRBJ1-1; 8 bases match TRBD1. In germline, CDR1 is SGHRS, CDR2 YFSETQ. V shed 4 bases and J 6 bases; nucleotides not matched to a gene: 14. The CDR3 sequence is 16 residues long. The CDR3 spells CASSITRTGIHAEAFF. DNA of the CDR3: TGCGCCAGCAGCATCACCCGGACAGGGATTCATGCTGAAGCTTTCTTT.

The rearrangement joins TRBV12-5 to TRBJ2-1, with 7 positions matching TRBD2. Germline V lookup: CDR1 LGHNT, CDR2 FRNRAP. The CDR3 sequence is 17 residues long. The V gene end was trimmed by 1 base and the J gene end by 0 bases; junction bases not matched to a gene: 6. The CDR3 sequence: CASGLDQLAFSYNEQFF. CDR3 nucleotide sequence: TGTGCTAGTGGTTTGGACCAACTAGCGTTCTCCTACAATGAGCAGTTCTTC.

This clone showed up just a few times. J is TRBJ1-1 and V is TRBV2, with a weak D call TRBD1 (5 bases). Germline assignment: CDR1 SNHLY and CDR2 FYNNEI. V lost 2 bases and J lost 1, with 14 bases in between. The CDR3 runs 16 residues. The CDR3 coding sequence is TGTGCCAGCAGTGAATTAGCGGGGGTCGGGAACACTGAAGCTTTCTTT. This codes for CASSELAGVGNTEAFF.

The genes are TRBV13 and TRBJ2-1; tentative D call: TRBD2 (6 bases). V dropped 4 bases and J dropped 13 bases, with 14 bases sitting between them. Germline V gene lookup returns CDR1 PRHDT and CDR2 FYEKMQ (reference sequence). CDR3 length equals 12 residues. The CDR3 loop is CASSYTRDLQFF. In DNA form, the CDR3 reads TGTGCCAGCAGCTATACCCGGGACTTACAGTTCTTC.

This clone was counted a single time. This chain joins TRBV28 and TRBJ2-1, with D possibly being TRBD2 (6 bases). V gave up 2 bases and J gave up 9 bases, with 17 bases separating them. Germline V lookup: CDR1 MDHEN, CDR2 SYDVKM. CDR3 length: 15 residues. This chain's CDR3 is CASSLAPMEGPEQFF. The CDR3 DNA reads as TGTGCCAGCAGTTTAGCCCCCATGGAGGGCCCTGAGCAGTTCTTC. The whole variable domain, filled in from reference TRBV28 and TRBJ2-1, reads DVKVTQSSRYLVKRTGEKVFLECVQDMDHENMFWYRQDPGLGLRLIYFSYDVKMKEKGDIPEGYSVSREKKERFSLILESASTNQTSMYLCASSLAPMEGPEQFFGPGTRLTVL.

This clone came up many times. This rearrangement joins TRBV28 to TRBJ1-2, with 7 positions matching TRBD1. Losses at the gene ends were 10 bases for V and 1 base for J; bases not matched to a gene: 12. Germline lookup yields CDR1 MDHEN and CDR2 SYDVKM. CDR3 size: 15 residues. This chain's CDR3 is CATVGSRGINYGYTF. The DNA for the CDR3 is TGTGCCACCGTGGGGAGCAGGGGGATTAACTATGGCTACACCTTC.

The chain uses TRBV28 and TRBJ1-5, with 10 bases aligning to TRBD1. The CDR3 sequence is 15 residues long. V trimming: 5 bases; J trimming: 5 bases; junction bases outside the gene matches: 6. In germline, CDR1 is MDHEN, CDR2 SYDVKM. The CDR3 coding sequence is TGTGCCAGCAGTCCTACCGGGACAGGGGATCAGCCCCAGCATTTT. It is translated as CASSPTGTGDQPQHF.